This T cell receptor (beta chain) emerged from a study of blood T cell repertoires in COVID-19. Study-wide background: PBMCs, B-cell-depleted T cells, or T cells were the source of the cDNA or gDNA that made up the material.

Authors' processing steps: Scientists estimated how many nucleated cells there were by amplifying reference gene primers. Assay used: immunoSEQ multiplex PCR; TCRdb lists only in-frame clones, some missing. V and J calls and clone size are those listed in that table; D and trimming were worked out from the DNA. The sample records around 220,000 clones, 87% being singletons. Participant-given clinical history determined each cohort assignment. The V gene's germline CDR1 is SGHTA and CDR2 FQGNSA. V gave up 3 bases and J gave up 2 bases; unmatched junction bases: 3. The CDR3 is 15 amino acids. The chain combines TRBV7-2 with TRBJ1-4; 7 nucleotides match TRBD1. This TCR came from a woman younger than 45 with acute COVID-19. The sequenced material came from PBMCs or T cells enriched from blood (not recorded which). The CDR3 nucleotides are TGTGCCAGCAGCTTGAGACAGGGTACTAATGAAAAACTGTTTTTT. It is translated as CASSLRQGTNEKLFF.